This T cell receptor beta chain was identified during a study of T cell changes during pregnancy in multiple sclerosis. There are 17 residues in the CDR3. J gave up 1 base and V 6 bases, and 16 bases lay outside the gene matches. The V gene's germline CDR1 is SQVTM and CDR2 ANQGSEA. The assay was immunoSEQ multiplex PCR, and TCRdb's table has in-frame clones only and misses some. This sample carries tens of thousands of clones, nearly 90% of them seen once, and the ten largest clones take roughly 0.56%. This TCR came from a female donor in good health, enrolled as a control in a pregnancy study. The chain couples TRBV29-1 to TRBJ2-7, with TRBD2 matching 9 bases. The sequenced sample was CD4+ T cells from peripheral blood mononuclear cells, obtained in the third trimester of pregnancy. In nucleotides, the CDR3 is TGCAGCGTGGATGCCCGCCGGCTAGCGGGATTATCCTACGAGCAGTACTTC. It is translated as CSVDARRLAGLSYEQYF.